These 23 T cell receptor beta chains share one sample of origin, sequenced in a study of shared clonotypes between healthy human individuals. Clones were sequenced by immunoSEQ multiplex PCR, and TCRdb holds only the in-frame ones, with some missing. The sample records approximately 510,000 clones, about four fifths being singletons. The sequencing input was PBMCs. These receptors originate from a woman aged 40 to 49 in good health. Some clones in this sample may be carry-over from other donors' samples.

The chain carries TRBV5-1 and TRBJ2-2, with 7 bases lining up with TRBD2. CDR3 length equals 17 residues. Germline values: CDR1 SGHRS, CDR2 YFSETQ. Unmatched junction bases numbered 12, after V lost 3 bases and J lost 4 bases. The DNA of the CDR3 is TGCGCCAGCAGCTCTGAGCGCGGGAGTGGCGTCACCGGGGAGCTGTTTTTT. As protein: CASSSERGSGVTGELFF.

This clone was seen just once. The chain employs TRBV9 and TRBJ1-3; TRBD1 matches at 9 bases. Germline CDR1 and CDR2: SGDLS and YYNGEE. The CDR3 contains 14 residues. J lost 0 bases, V lost 8 bases, and 3 bases had no gene match. DNA for the CDR3: TGTGCCAGTGGACAGGGGAGCTCTGGAAACACCATATATTTT. Translating gives CASGQGSSGNTIYF.

This clone was counted ten times or more. The genes are TRBV28 and TRBJ2-5; no clear D. Per the germline V gene, CDR1 is MDHEN and CDR2 is SYDVKM. The CDR3 consists of 15 residues. V lost 2 bases and J lost 5, with 15 bases in between. The CDR3 region has the DNA TGTGCCAGCAGTTTAACGGGCCCACAATCGGAGACCCAGTACTTC. Its protein is CASSLTGPQSETQYF.

The chain has TRBV7-8 and TRBJ1-1; D is unclear. The CDR3 loop spans 14 amino acids. V was shortened by 4 bases and J by 5 bases, with 14 bases between the two germline ends. Per the germline V gene, CDR1 is SGHVS and CDR2 is FQNEAQ. The CDR3 reads CASSSLRPGTEAFF. The CDR3 DNA follows: TGTGCCAGCAGCTCACTCCGCCCGGGGACTGAAGCTTTCTTT.

The genes are TRBV5-6 and TRBJ2-3, with 7 nucleotides matching TRBD2. This CDR3 has 16 amino acids. The germline V gene encodes CDR1 SGHDT and CDR2 YYEEEE. The trim removed 4 bases at V and 0 bases at J, leaving 8 bases unmatched. The CDR3, as DNA: TGTGCCAGCAGCCCGGGGGGAGGCCTAAGCACAGATACGCAGTATTTT. It encodes CASSPGGGLSTDTQYF. The whole variable domain, remainder taken from reference TRBV5-6 and TRBJ2-3, is DAGVTQSPTHLIKTRGQQVTLRCSPKSGHDTVSWYQQALGQGPQFIFQYYEEEERQRGNFPDRFSGHQFPNYSSELNVNALLLGDSALYLCASSPGGGLSTDTQYFGPGTRLTVL.

The chain joins TRBV11-2 to TRBJ1-1; D is perhaps TRBD1 (5 bases). Looked up from germline, CDR1 is SGHAT and CDR2 is FQNNGV. V gave up 5 bases and J gave up 10 bases, with 17 bases separating them. The CDR3 extends over 13 amino acids. CDR3 loop: CASSPVVGRRAFF. CDR3 sequence (DNA): TGTGCCAGCAGCCCAGTCGTGGGGCGCAGAGCTTTCTTT.

V and J are TRBV18 and TRBJ2-5; TRBD1 matches at 7 bases. Trimming at V came to 3 bases and at J to 0 bases, leaving 4 bases not matched to a gene. This CDR3 has 15 amino acids. CDR1 is KGHSH, CDR2 LQKENI, per germline. As DNA, the CDR3 is TGTGCCAGCTCACCCCGACAGGGATACCAAGAGACCCAGTACTTC. Translated: CASSPRQGYQETQYF.

The chain is built from TRBV7-7 and TRBJ2-5; TRBD1 matches 8 bases. Per the germline V gene, CDR1 is SSHAT and CDR2 is FNYEAQ (reference sequence). V lost 0 bases, J lost 1 base, and 1 base stayed unmatched. This CDR3 is 15 amino acids long. CDR3 DNA: TGTGCCAGCAGCTTAGCCAGGGGGCCCCAAGAGACCCAGTACTTC. It specifies CASSLARGPQETQYF.

The chain couples TRBV9 to TRBJ1-6; 7 bases fit TRBD1. V lost 4 bases and J lost 5; bases outside the gene matches: 6. The CDR3 spans 15 residues. Germline CDR1 reads SGDLS; CDR2 reads YYNGEE. The CDR3 region has the DNA TGTGCCAGCAGCCCCTACGGACAGGATAATTCACCCCTCCACTTT. Encoded protein: CASSPYGQDNSPLHF.

The chain combines TRBV6-5 with TRBJ2-4; D call uncertain. This CDR3 has 15 residues. Trimming stripped 6 bases from V and 2 bases from J, with 14 bases between. Germline V gives CDR1 MNHEY, CDR2 SVGAGI. The CDR3 nucleotides read TGTGCCAGCAGGCCGACGTTCTATCCCAAAAACATTCAGTACTTC. Amino acid sequence: CASRPTFYPKNIQYF.

V is TRBV5-4 and J is TRBJ2-3, with D hard to call. The V gene's germline CDR1 is SGHNT and CDR2 YYREEE (reference sequence). This CDR3 comprises 13 residues. With 0 bases removed from V and 2 bases from J, the gap between germline ends came to 4 bases. This chain's CDR3 is CASSLETTDTQYF. In nucleotides, the CDR3 is TGTGCCAGCAGCTTGGAGACCACAGATACGCAGTATTTT.

The chain has TRBV18 and TRBJ2-7; possible D gene TRBD2, 6 bases. The V end lost 3 bases, the J end lost 0 bases, and 12 bases lay between the germline ends. Germline assignment: CDR1 KGHSH and CDR2 LQKENI. The CDR3 length is 15 residues. The chain's CDR3 is CASSPYAGSSYEQYF. The CDR3 DNA follows: TGTGCCAGCTCACCTTACGCGGGGAGCTCCTACGAGCAGTACTTC.

This chain links TRBV10-2 with TRBJ1-3; unclear D gene. V was shortened by 6 bases and J by 1 base, with 4 bases between the two germline ends. The length of the CDR3 is 12 residues. Germline CDR1 is WSHSY and CDR2 is SAAADI. The CDR3 DNA reads TGCGCCAGCAGCCAGTCTGGAAACACCATATATTTT. It translates to CASSQSGNTIYF.

This sequence joins TRBV19 and TRBJ2-1; 9 nucleotides line up with TRBD1. Germline CDR1 and CDR2: LNHDA and SQIVND (reference sequence). The ends lost 7 bases at V and 2 bases at J; junction bases unmatched: 6. There are 15 residues in the CDR3. DNA of the CDR3: TGTGCCAGTACGCCGGGACAGGGACCCTACAATGAGCAGTTCTTC. Translated: CASTPGQGPYNEQFF.

J is TRBJ1-3 and V is TRBV21-1. TRBV21-1 is termed a pseudogene. The CDR3 consists of 12 residues. The DNA for the CDR3 is TGTGCCAGCAGCCCCACGGGGAACACCATATATTTT. Protein: CASSPTGNTIYF.

Comment on this clone: Other nucleotide sequences in the sample specify the same CDR3. V gene TRBV18 combines with J gene TRBJ1-5, with a weak D call TRBD1 (5 bases). There are 15 residues in the CDR3. Per germline, CDR1 KGHSH and CDR2 LQKENI. Trimming removed 6 bases at V and 1 base at J, with 13 bases between. The CDR3 sequence: CASSPAGGSNQPQHF. Here the CDR3 DNA reads TGTGCCAGCTCCCCCGCCGGGGGGAGCAATCAGCCCCAGCATTTT. Full variable domain (outside the CDR3, taken from reference TRBV18 and TRBJ1-5): NAGVMQNPRHLVRRRGQEARLRCSPMKGHSHVYWYRQLPEEGLKFMVYLQKENIIDESGMPKERFSAEFPKEGPSILRIQQVVRGDSAAYFCASSPAGGSNQPQHFGDGTRLSIL.

V is TRBV10-3 and J is TRBJ2-7, with D hard to call. In germline, CDR1 is ENHRY, CDR2 SYGVKD. Trimming pared 2 bases from V and 2 bases from J, leaving 4 bases between. CDR3 length: 12 amino acids. The CDR3 protein is CAISERPYEQYF. CDR3 sequence (DNA): TGTGCCATCAGTGAGAGACCCTACGAGCAGTACTTC.

V usage is TRBV25-1 and J usage is TRBJ2-1; either TRBD1 or TRBD2 may fit D (5 bases each). The CDR3 covers 13 residues. Trimming pared 6 bases from V and 1 base from J, leaving 7 bases between. CDR1 and CDR2 from the germline V gene are MGHDK and SYGVNS. The CDR3 DNA is TGTGCCAGCAGGAGGGGATCCTACAATGAGCAGTTCTTC. This gives the protein CASRRGSYNEQFF.

The chain links TRBV19 to TRBJ2-1; 12 nucleotides agree with TRBD2. CDR1 is LNHDA and CDR2 is SQIVND in the germline V gene (reference sequence). The ends lost 5 bases at V and 7 bases at J; junction bases unmatched: 6. The CDR3 is 15 residues long. The CDR3 loop reads CASSASGRAWNEQFF. In DNA form, the CDR3 reads TGTGCCAGTAGTGCTAGCGGGAGGGCCTGGAATGAGCAGTTCTTC.

In this sample, this clone turned up a few times. The rearrangement uses TRBV10-2 and TRBJ2-5, with a weak D call TRBD1 (5 bases). The end of the DNA fits TRBJ2-7 better, so the J call may be wrong. CDR1 is WSHSY and CDR2 is SAAADI in the germline V gene. CDR3 length: 11 residues. CDR3 DNA: TGCGCCAGCACCCAGGGCAGCGAGCAGTACTTC. Its protein product is CASTQGSEQYF.

This clone has a single count. The chain has TRBV9 and TRBJ2-1, with 8 nucleotides matching TRBD1. With V trimmed by 4 bases and J by 9 bases, 9 bases remained unmatched. The CDR3 loop spans 14 amino acids. Germline V lookup: CDR1 SGDLS, CDR2 YYNGEE. The CDR3, as DNA: TGTGCCAGCAGCAAGGACAGGGTCCGCTCTGAGCAGTTCTTC. Translating gives CASSKDRVRSEQFF.

The chain links TRBV28 to TRBJ2-1; possibly TRBD1 for D (6 bases). V was cut by 5 bases and J by 4 bases, with 18 bases left in between. The length of the CDR3 is 16 residues. Germline CDR1 reads MDHEN; CDR2 reads SYDVKM. The CDR3 region is CASSRSGGQSYNEQFF. The DNA for the CDR3 is TGTGCCAGCAGTCGATCTGGGGGCCAGTCATACAATGAGCAGTTCTTC. The variable domain in full, with the rest retrieved from reference TRBV28 and TRBJ2-1, is DVKVTQSSRYLVKRTGEKVFLECVQDMDHENMFWYRQDPGLGLRLIYFSYDVKMKEKGDIPEGYSVSREKKERFSLILESASTNQTSMYLCASSRSGGQSYNEQFFGPGTRLTVL.

This chain links TRBV28 with TRBJ2-5, with D uncertain. CDR1 is MDHEN and CDR2 is SYDVKM in the germline V gene. The CDR3 sequence is 14 residues long. Trimming took off 5 bases at V and 1 base at J, with 11 bases between the two ends. CDR3 amino acids: CASSRSGTQETQYF. CDR3 in DNA: TGTGCCAGCAGTCGCTCCGGCACCCAAGAGACCCAGTACTTC.